Listed below are T cell receptor beta chains from one sample, sequenced in a study of T cells in Graves' hyperthyroidism and ophthalmopathy. Each CDR3 protein is one row after TCRdb ran MiXCR on the multiplex PCR reads. The sample lists around 280,000 distinct CDR3 sequences, approximately 14% occurring once. Sequenced input: blood. Every receptor here comes from a woman between 40 and 50 years old with Graves' hyperthyroidism. Each CDR3 is given without its conserved first and last residue. The order of the fields is CDR3 protein, J gene, V gene.

ASSPGQGHGYT | TRBJ1-2 | TRBV3-1
ASSFGTGNPEAF | TRBJ1-1 | TRBV5-1
ASSGGAGGRTGELF | TRBJ2-2 | TRBV12-3/TRBV12-4
ATAYTDTQY | TRBJ2-3 | TRBV24-1
ASSSNGHYGYT | TRBJ1-2 | TRBV6-5
ASSPSYDSNEQF | TRBJ2-1 | TRBV5-8
ASIGGGTEAF | TRBJ1-1 | TRBV6-1
ASSQQLAVETQY | TRBJ2-5 | TRBV3-1
SGGWGTDTQY | TRBJ2-3 | TRBV29-1
ASSMRTVSSGYT | TRBJ1-2 | TRBV12-3/TRBV12-4
ASSRSGNQPQH | TRBJ1-5 | TRBV19
ASINPTHEQF | TRBJ2-1 | TRBV28
ASSPWDGYNSPLH | TRBJ1-6 | TRBV6-1
ASRDPGLAGHRRNEQF | TRBJ2-1 | TRBV2
AWSSGAVNQPQH | TRBJ1-5 | TRBV30
SSSQDDAGTIAREQY | TRBJ2-7 | TRBV4-1
ASGLLATEAF | TRBJ1-1 | TRBV7-9
ASSYSGGSGANVLT | TRBJ2-6 | TRBV6-5
ASSGGSLAGGTGTQY | TRBJ2-5 | TRBV9
ASSLGRLTYEQY | TRBJ2-7 | TRBV12-3/TRBV12-4
ASRAPATLLLRGYEQY | TRBJ2-7 | TRBV28
AISETEGRYYGYT | TRBJ1-2 | TRBV10-3
ASSPTNQPQH | TRBJ1-5 | TRBV12-3/TRBV12-4
ASSLNTEYEQY | TRBJ2-7 | TRBV7-8
ASSQEILFRDRPYEQY | TRBJ2-7 | TRBV3-1
ASSHGQGTHNEQF | TRBJ2-1 | TRBV28
AWSPPTPGAF | TRBJ1-1 | TRBV30
ASSPLGTLNTEAF | TRBJ1-1 | TRBV7-9
ASLPGPGANVLT | TRBJ2-6 | TRBV19
ASSVGTASPLH | TRBJ1-6 | TRBV9
ASTSGYNEQY | - | TRBV30
ASSPSINSYEQY | TRBJ2-7 | TRBV19
ASSQGDVYEQY | TRBJ2-7 | TRBV3-1
ASSPQKNTEAF | TRBJ1-1 | TRBV18
ASSQSWTAYNSPLH | TRBJ1-6 | TRBV6-1
ASSPAGLAVYEQY | TRBJ2-7 | TRBV28
ACRGALSTGELF | TRBJ2-2 | TRBV7-2
ASSGQGASTDTQY | TRBJ2-3 | TRBV25-1
ASSYLGGSAHNEQF | TRBJ2-1 | TRBV7-9
SARDTARAKNIQY | TRBJ2-4 | TRBV20-1
SASGPWTSGIYEQY | TRBJ2-7 | TRBV20-1
ATSDLSGTKF | TRBJ2-1 | TRBV24-1
ASSLTSNQPQH | TRBJ1-5 | TRBV7-3
ASSIGPGVYGYT | TRBJ1-2 | TRBV19
ASSDGRGNNEQF | TRBJ2-1 | TRBV2
ASSDRDREAF | TRBJ1-1 | TRBV9
SASPASGRSADTQY | TRBJ2-3 | TRBV20-1
ASSQVDLSGVRSGNTIY | TRBJ1-3 | TRBV3-1
ASSQVAPKGEKLF | TRBJ1-4 | TRBV3-1
SPEGLAGSKIYEQY | TRBJ2-7 | TRBV29-1
ASSYGLAMETQY | TRBJ2-5 | TRBV5-4
ASSELWGGDEQY | TRBJ2-7 | TRBV6-1
SAYEGLGLNEQF | TRBJ2-1 | TRBV20-1